This entry concerns a single T cell receptor (beta chain). This clonotype was seen only a few times. Its target antigen remains unknown. Base qualities are not at hand, and no much larger clone is one base apart. This entry comes from a study of T cell repertoires in cytomegalovirus infection (dated by TCRdb to between 2018 and 2020). About the study as a whole: Peptide stimulations targeted recently identified HLA-C-restricted CMV epitopes, whose presentation resists viral immunomodulation, together with well-studied HLA-B-restricted epitopes. Donor HLA type was relevant to the analysis, because carriage of CMV infection together with the matching HLA type was indicated by public TCR beta signatures.

According to the germline V gene (reference sequence), CDR1 reads MNHEY and CDR2 reads SMNVEV. V is trimmed back by 7 bases and J by 11 bases, and the junction contains 8 bases that no gene match accounts for. The CDR3 has 13 amino acids, counting the end cysteine and phenylalanine. The kept DNA is CDR3 alone, 39 bases in frame from the first base. General findings and caveats noted by the study authors: In both this cohort and an independent cohort of approximately 350 donors, the cumulative frequency of public TCR beta family members distinguished carriers of CMV infection plus the relevant HLA type. The ex vivo response was dominated by HLA-C-restricted CMV-specific TCR beta clonotypes, which also provided the single most frequent clonotype in two of eight donors.

The treatment or condition label, as the study defines it: in vitro stimulation with specific CMV peptide epitopes to enrich CMV-specific T cells. Sequencer: Illumina HiSeq 1500. Using fastp trimming at Q25 and MiXCR clonotype assembly, TCRdb reanalyzed the public sequencing data and kept in-frame beta chains. Entries are consolidated by CDR3 protein sequence, retaining the most common genes and DNA. The sample records roughly 800,000 distinct CDR3 sequences, around 29% of which are singletons. Around 13% of the sample is in the top ten clones. The chain links TRBV27 with TRBJ2-1, and 10 junction bases match TRBD2. Sequencing used cultured CD8+ T cells from PBMCs, obtained from culture after CMV antigen stimulation. The source of this sequence is a human donor in good health (CMV status not recorded). Some clones in this sample may be carry-over from other donors' samples. The nucleotides are TGTGCCAGCAAACTAGCGGGGACGAACCAGCAGTTCTTC. This translates into CASKLAGTNQQFF.